A single count supports the clone carrying this TCR beta chain. Its target is unknown. This entry comes from a study of T cell responses to AZD1222 COVID-19 vaccine. Study outcomes and limitations: The peak T cell response came first, and repertoires were sampled only after it. Nearly half of spike-specific TCRs reportedly target unmutated variant regions. The study identified only five to seven AZD1222 recipients as seropositive at baseline. CD4 TCRs associated with vaccination spanned spike, dominating at 160-218 and 743-854.

TCRdb's table, derived via immunoSEQ multiplex PCR, lists solely in-frame clones and lacks some. Of under 200,000 clones listed, more than 85% were seen once; the top ten hold about 4.2%. This CDR3 is 16 amino acids long. Germline values: CDR1 SEHNR, CDR2 FQNEAQ (reference sequence). Trimming pared 4 bases from V and 8 bases from J, leaving 20 bases between. The receptor comes from an adult in good health. Sequencing was performed on peripheral blood, taken on day 0 of AZD1222 vaccination. The genes are TRBV7-9 and TRBJ1-4; tentative D call: TRBD1 (6 bases). The CDR3 DNA reads as TGTGCCAGCAGCTCTATGACCGGGACAATGGTGGAAAAACTGTTTTTT. It yields the protein CASSSMTGTMVEKLFF. Full variable domain (missing parts from reference TRBV7-9 and TRBJ1-4): DTGVSQNPRHKITKRGQNVTFRCDPISEHNRLYWYRQTLGQGPEFLTYFQNEAQLEKSRLLSDRFSAERPKGSFSTLEIQRTEQGDSAMYLCASSSMTGTMVEKLFFGSGTQLSVL.